These T cell receptor beta chains were read from a single sample in a study of human T cells and chemical hapten exposure. TCRdb independently ran MiXCR on the RACE reads; one entry per CDR3 protein. The data contain approximately 100,000 distinct CDR3 sequences, about 11% of them singletons. The source was whole blood, collected in connection with sensitization to the hapten diphenylcyclopropenone (DPC). These receptors were collected from a woman aged 40 to 50 with alopecia areata. Some clones in this sample may be carry-over from other donors' samples. Both conserved end residues are part of each CDR3. Each record gives: clone size, J gene, D gene, V gene, CDR3 protein, CDR3 DNA. The D gene is left open where the match is weak. Clone size is given for some rows only: seen once, a few or many times, or a class if the clone is expanded.

abundance: many; j_gene: TRBJ2-7; d_gene: TRBD2; v_gene: TRBV7-2; CDR3aa: CASSLDSGGLREQYF; CDR3nt: TGTGCCAGCAGCTTAGATTCGGGAGGGCTTAGAGAGCAGTACTTC
abundance: many; j_gene: TRBJ1-3; d_gene: -; v_gene: TRBV7-2; CDR3aa: CASSASSRAGNTIYF; CDR3nt: TGTGCCAGCAGCGCCTCGTCCCGTGCTGGAAACACCATATATTTT
abundance: -; j_gene: TRBJ2-3; d_gene: -; v_gene: TRBV7-2; CDR3aa: CASSSGQPTDTQYF; CDR3nt: TGTGCCAGCAGCTCCGGACAGCCCACAGATACGCAGTATTTT
abundance: few; j_gene: TRBJ2-3; d_gene: TRBD2; v_gene: TRBV29-1; CDR3aa: CSVDVAGSDTQYF; CDR3nt: TGCAGCGTTGATGTAGCGGGGTCAGATACGCAGTATTTT
abundance: many; j_gene: TRBJ2-3; d_gene: -; v_gene: TRBV7-2; CDR3aa: CASSPTPRETQYF; CDR3nt: TGTGCCAGCAGCCCGACCCCTAGGGAGACGCAGTATTTT
abundance: many; j_gene: TRBJ2-7; d_gene: -; v_gene: TRBV12-3/TRBV12-4; CDR3aa: CASSTRQGGGEQYF; CDR3nt: TGTGCCAGCAGTACTCGACAGGGAGGAGGCGAGCAGTACTTC
abundance: many; j_gene: TRBJ2-7; d_gene: -; v_gene: TRBV6-6; CDR3aa: CASSYDLDRPYEQYF; CDR3nt: TGTGCCAGCAGTTACGATTTAGACCGGCCCTACGAGCAGTACTTC
abundance: few; j_gene: TRBJ2-7; d_gene: TRBD1; v_gene: TRBV7-9; CDR3aa: CASSSGQGANYEQYF; CDR3nt: TGTGCCAGCAGCTCGGGACAGGGGGCCAACTACGAGCAGTACTTC
abundance: few; j_gene: TRBJ1-2; d_gene: TRBD1; v_gene: TRBV7-2; CDR3aa: CASSSGQGQGYTF; CDR3nt: TGTGCCAGCAGCTCAGGACAGGGGCAAGGCTACACCTTC
abundance: -; j_gene: TRBJ2-7; d_gene: -; v_gene: TRBV7-2; CDR3aa: CASSPLYEQYF; CDR3nt: TGTGCCAGCAGCCCTCTCTACGAGCAGTACTTC
abundance: few; j_gene: TRBJ1-4; d_gene: TRBD1; v_gene: TRBV6-5; CDR3aa: CASRAKGALEKLFF; CDR3nt: TGTGCCAGCAGGGCGAAGGGGGCGCTGGAAAAACTGTTTTTT
abundance: few; j_gene: TRBJ1-5; d_gene: -; v_gene: TRBV20-1; CDR3aa: CSAGGVLGGRQPQHF; CDR3nt: TGCAGTGCTGGAGGGGTACTTGGGGGGCGTCAGCCCCAGCATTTT
abundance: -; j_gene: TRBJ1-1; d_gene: -; v_gene: TRBV6-2/TRBV6-3; CDR3aa: CASSRLGGTEAFF; CDR3nt: TGTGCCAGCAGCCGCTTGGGGGGTACTGAAGCTTTCTTT
abundance: many; j_gene: TRBJ1-4; d_gene: TRBD1; v_gene: TRBV6-5; CDR3aa: CASSSTQQGRHFEKLFF; CDR3nt: TGTGCCAGCAGCTCAACGCAACAGGGGCGTCATTTTGAAAAACTGTTTTTT
abundance: -; j_gene: TRBJ2-3; d_gene: -; v_gene: TRBV6-5; CDR3aa: CASSYSRTVTSTDTQYF; CDR3nt: TGTGCCAGCAGTTACTCTAGGACAGTAACTAGCACAGATACGCAGTATTTT
abundance: many; j_gene: TRBJ2-3; d_gene: TRBD2; v_gene: TRBV7-9; CDR3aa: CASSLSLRGRADTQYF; CDR3nt: TGTGCCAGCAGCTTAAGTCTGCGCGGGAGGGCAGATACGCAGTATTTT
abundance: few; j_gene: TRBJ2-2; d_gene: -; v_gene: TRBV29-1; CDR3aa: CSVEVLRGGELFF; CDR3nt: TGCAGCGTTGAAGTCCTCCGCGGGGGGGAGCTGTTTTTT
abundance: -; j_gene: TRBJ1-1; d_gene: -; v_gene: TRBV12-3/TRBV12-4; CDR3aa: CASSLKRRTEAFF; CDR3nt: TGTGCCAGCAGTTTAAAGAGGCGCACTGAAGCTTTCTTT
abundance: many; j_gene: TRBJ2-7; d_gene: TRBD1; v_gene: TRBV6-2/TRBV6-3; CDR3aa: CATEQGASYEQYF; CDR3nt: TGTGCCACAGAACAGGGGGCCTCCTACGAGCAGTACTTC
abundance: many; j_gene: TRBJ1-1; d_gene: -; v_gene: TRBV12-3/TRBV12-4; CDR3aa: CASSLMTRVGEAFF; CDR3nt: TGTGCCAGCAGTTTGATGACAAGGGTAGGCGAAGCTTTCTTT